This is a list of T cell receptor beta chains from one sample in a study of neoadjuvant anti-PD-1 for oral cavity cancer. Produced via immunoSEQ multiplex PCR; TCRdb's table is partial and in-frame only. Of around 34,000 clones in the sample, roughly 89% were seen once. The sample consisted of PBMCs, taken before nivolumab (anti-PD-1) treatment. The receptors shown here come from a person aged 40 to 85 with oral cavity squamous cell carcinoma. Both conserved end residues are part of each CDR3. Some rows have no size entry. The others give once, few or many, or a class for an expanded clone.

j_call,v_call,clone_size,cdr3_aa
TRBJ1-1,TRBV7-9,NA,CASTSDIYQGMNTEAFF
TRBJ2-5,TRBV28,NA,CATRGKETQYF
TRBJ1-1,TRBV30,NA,CAWSPTLKGGEAFF
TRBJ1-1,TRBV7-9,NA,CASRRGGTEAFF
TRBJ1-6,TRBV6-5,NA,CASSSGRNSPLHF
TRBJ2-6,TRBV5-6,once,CASSPVPAANVLTF
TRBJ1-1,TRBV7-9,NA,CASSLGVGDHGAFF
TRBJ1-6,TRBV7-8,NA,CASSTQSRGSALHF
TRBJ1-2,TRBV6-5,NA,CASSTRTGGSYGYTF
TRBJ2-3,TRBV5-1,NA,CASSPDVGSTDTQYF
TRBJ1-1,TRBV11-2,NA,CASSLAGDLTEAFF
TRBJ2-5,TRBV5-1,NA,CASSLDSGVQETQYF
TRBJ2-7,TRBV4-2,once,CASSQDSDRSYEQYF
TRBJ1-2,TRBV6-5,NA,CASSYDGRGTHYGYTF
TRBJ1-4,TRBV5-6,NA,CASSVTGSGEKLFF
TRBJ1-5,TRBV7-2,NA,CASSLSRQGRLGQPQHF
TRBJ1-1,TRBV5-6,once,CASRSVDRTNTEAFF
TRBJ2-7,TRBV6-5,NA,CASSRGTDYEQYF
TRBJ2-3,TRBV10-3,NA,CAISEFGTSGTDTQYF
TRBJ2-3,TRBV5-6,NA,CASSPDGSTDTQYF
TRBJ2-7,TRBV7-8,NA,CASSPRTRSYEQYF
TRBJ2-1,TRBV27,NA,CASSLGTSGYNEQFF
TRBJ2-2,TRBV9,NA,CASTTRVRGANTGELFF
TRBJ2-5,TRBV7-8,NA,CASSLAGVGETQYF
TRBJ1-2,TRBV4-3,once,CASSQDWGDYGYTF
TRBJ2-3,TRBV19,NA,CASSPRTDTQYF
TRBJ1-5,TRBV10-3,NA,CAISGEYSNQPQHF
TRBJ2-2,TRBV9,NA,CASSVVRGAGELFF
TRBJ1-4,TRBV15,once,CATSREVQGDEKLFF